These 21 T cell receptor beta chains were sequenced from one sample in a study of human T cells and chemical hapten exposure. Time point: patch test 2, 6 weeks after DPC sensitization. The sample's treatment: therapeutic diphenylcyclopropenone sensitization with weekly scalp DPC. In TCRdb, the RACE reads were re-called with MiXCR into one record per CDR3 protein. The table records hundreds of thousands of distinct CDR3 sequences, just under 6.5% of them present only once. Sequenced material: whole blood, taken in connection with sensitization to the hapten diphenylcyclopropenone (DPC). The receptors come from a woman in her late teens or twenties with alopecia areata. Some clones in this sample may be carry-over from other donors' samples.

There are many counts of this clonotype. This CDR3 is CASSFRVGGDNSPLHF. The CDR3 DNA reads as TGTGCCAGCAGTTTTAGGGTCGGGGGAGATAATTCACCCCTCCACTTT. The chain employs TRBV27 and TRBJ1-6, with D possibly matching TRBD1 (5 bases). V lost 3 bases to trimming and J lost 5 bases, with 14 bases between them. The length of the CDR3 is 16 residues. Germline CDR1 and CDR2: MNHEY and SMNVEV (reference sequence).

This clonotype has only a few counts. This chain joins TRBV6-2 or TRBV6-3 and TRBJ2-7; 7 bases agree with TRBD2. CDR3 length: 13 amino acids. The V and J ends lost 6 bases and 7 bases, in that order; junction bases with no gene match: 9. CDR1 and CDR2 (germline): MNHEY, SVGEGT. The CDR3 sequence: CASSTSATGEQYF. The DNA for the CDR3 is TGTGCCAGCAGCACTAGCGCAACGGGGGAGCAGTACTTC.

The chain joins TRBV12-5 to TRBJ2-7; D possibly corresponds to TRBD2 (6 bases). Germline V gene data show CDR1 as LGHNT and CDR2 as FRNRAP. Trimming shortened V by 8 bases and J by 0 bases, and 14 bases separated the two germline ends. The CDR3 sequence is 14 residues long. The CDR3 nucleotides are TGTGCTAGTTCTTACACCGGGGGCTCCTACGAGCAGTACTTC. Its translation: CASSYTGGSYEQYF.

The V gene is TRBV7-9, the J gene TRBJ2-1; the D gene is possibly TRBD2 (5 bases). Looked up from germline, CDR1 is SEHNR and CDR2 is FQNEAQ (reference sequence). The CDR3 is made up of 15 amino acids. V lost 3 bases and J 9 bases, leaving 18 bases between the germline ends. In DNA form, the CDR3 reads TGTGCCAGCAGCTTGGAAGGCGGGTCATCAGGTGAGCAGTTCTTC. Residues: CASSLEGGSSGEQFF. The variable domain in full, with the rest retrieved from reference TRBV7-9 and TRBJ2-1, is DTGVSQNPRHKITKRGQNVTFRCDPISEHNRLYWYRQTLGQGPEFLTYFQNEAQLEKSRLLSDRFSAERPKGSFSTLEIQRTEQGDSAMYLCASSLEGGSSGEQFFGPGTRLTVL.

At least ten counts were recorded for this clonotype. The V and J genes are TRBV4-3 and TRBJ1-1; 8 bases are a match to TRBD1. Per germline, CDR1 LGHNA and CDR2 YSLEER. This CDR3 spans 12 amino acids. Losses at the gene ends were 4 bases for V and 11 bases for J; bases not matched to a gene: 6. CDR3 coding DNA: TGCGCCAGCAGCCGACAGACAGGGGAGGCTTTCTTT. Its protein is CASSRQTGEAFF.

There are many counts of this clonotype. The CDR3 reads CASSESGHSPNQPQHF. The CDR3, as DNA: TGTGCCAGCAGTGAATCTGGTCACAGCCCGAATCAGCCCCAGCATTTT. This chain connects TRBV25-1 to TRBJ1-5; no clear D gene. This CDR3 spans 16 amino acids. Germline values: CDR1 MGHDK, CDR2 SYGVNS. The V gene lost 1 base and the J gene lost 4 bases, with 14 bases spanning the gap.

This clonotype has only a few counts. The chain carries TRBV2 and TRBJ2-7, with D maybe TRBD1 (5 bases). Trimming stripped 5 bases from V and 1 base from J, with 18 bases between. Germline CDR1 and CDR2: SNHLY and FYNNEI. This CDR3 has 16 amino acids. The CDR3 protein is CASSPPATGPSYEQYF. In nucleotides, the CDR3 is TGTGCCAGCAGTCCCCCCGCAACAGGCCCTTCCTACGAGCAGTACTTC. Looking up the rest from reference TRBV2 and TRBJ2-7 gives the full variable domain: EPEVTQTPSHQVTQMGQEVILRCVPISNHLYFYWYRQILGQKVEFLVSFYNNEISEKSEIFDDQFSVERPDGSNFTLKIRSTKLEDSAMYFCASSPPATGPSYEQYFGPGTRLTVT.

V gene TRBV7-9 combines with J gene TRBJ2-5; no clear D gene. V lost 4 bases and J lost 3, with 12 bases in between. This CDR3 region has 14 residues. Per the germline V gene, CDR1 is SEHNR and CDR2 is FQNEAQ (reference sequence). The CDR3 spells CASSSRIVEETQYF. The CDR3 nucleotides read TGTGCCAGCAGCTCTCGGATTGTAGAAGAGACCCAGTACTTC.

This clonotype was observed many times. The genes are TRBV21-1 and TRBJ1-1; the listed D gene, TRBD1, was not tested against the DNA. TRBV21-1 is recorded as a pseudogene. The CDR3 loop spans 15 amino acids. In DNA form, the CDR3 reads TGTGCCAGCAGCAAAGGAGGGGAAGGAGACACTGAAGCTTTCTTT. As protein: CASSKGGEGDTEAFF.

Ten or more counts support this clonotype. This rearrangement joins TRBV25-1 to TRBJ2-7; unclear D gene. The V end was cut by 6 bases, the J end by 0 bases, with 9 bases between. This CDR3 contains 13 residues. CDR1 MGHDK and CDR2 SYGVNS come from the germline V gene. CDR3 residues: CASRDGNSYEQYF. For the CDR3, the DNA is TGTGCCAGCAGGGACGGTAACTCCTACGAGCAGTACTTC.

The CDR3 DNA follows: TGCAGTGCTTCCGACTACGAAGAGACCCAGTACTTC. It specifies CSASDYEETQYF. J is TRBJ2-5 and V is TRBV20-1; D may be TRBD2 (5 bases). From germline, CDR1 is DFQATT and CDR2 SNEGSKA (reference sequence). The V gene lost 5 bases and the J gene lost 3 bases, with 10 bases spanning the gap. This CDR3 comprises 12 residues.

The sample holds many counts of this clonotype. This chain connects TRBV2 to TRBJ2-5; 7 nucleotides agree with TRBD2. Germline assignment: CDR1 SNHLY and CDR2 FYNNEI. The CDR3 runs 14 residues. V lost 5 bases to trimming and J lost 2 bases; unmatched junction nucleotides: 5. This chain's CDR3 is CASSSSSGQETQYF. CDR3 in DNA: TGTGCCAGCAGTAGCTCTAGCGGACAAGAGACCCAGTACTTC.

This clonotype has a single count. The chain recombines TRBV18 with TRBJ1-2; 8 positions agree with TRBD1. This CDR3 contains 16 residues. Germline V gene sequence: CDR1 KGHSH, CDR2 LQKENI. J lost 4 bases, V lost 2 bases, and 9 bases had no gene match. This CDR3 is CASSPSRTGTTYGYTF. The CDR3 DNA is TGTGCCAGCTCACCATCCCGGACAGGGACTACCTATGGCTACACCTTC.

The table lists this clonotype with a few counts. The chain is built from TRBV20-1 and TRBJ2-7, with TRBD1 identical over 8 bases. V shed 3 bases and J 4 bases; nucleotides not matched to a gene: 8. The CDR3 has 14 amino acids. The germline CDR1 and CDR2 sequences are DFQATT and SNEGSKA (reference sequence). The CDR3: CSASWTGSRYEQYF. DNA for the CDR3: TGCAGTGCTAGTTGGACAGGGAGTAGGTACGAGCAGTACTTC.

The chain combines TRBV7-6 with TRBJ2-3; 12 nucleotides agree with TRBD1. The CDR3 totals 19 residues. CDR1 and CDR2 from the germline V gene are SGHVS and FNYEAQ. V trimming: 5 bases; J trimming: 4 bases; junction bases outside the gene matches: 16. CDR3 sequence (DNA): TGTGCCAGCAGCGTTAGCCCGGGACAGGGGGCTGGATGGTCAGATACGCAGTATTTT. Residues: CASSVSPGQGAGWSDTQYF.

Many counts were recorded for this clonotype. The V call is TRBV5-4, the J call TRBJ2-1; D gene ambiguous. This CDR3 is built from 13 residues. Germline-derived CDR1 and CDR2 are SGHNT and YYREEE (reference sequence). V lost 4 bases, J lost 6 bases, and 11 bases lay in between. For the CDR3, the DNA is TGTGCCAGCAGCGCTAGTTGGGGCAATGAGCAGTTCTTC. Its protein is CASSASWGNEQFF.

This clonotype occurred many times. This chain joins TRBV20-1 and TRBJ1-2; perhaps TRBD1 as D (5 bases). Trimming left V 6 bases short and J 0 bases short, with 14 bases between. The germline gives CDR1 DFQATT, CDR2 SNEGSKA (reference sequence). This CDR3 region has 14 residues. The CDR3: CSASSGRANYGYTF. The CDR3 DNA follows: TGCAGTGCATCCTCAGGGAGGGCTAACTATGGCTACACCTTC.

This clonotype was found a few times. The chain combines TRBV5-1 with TRBJ2-3; D call uncertain. Germline CDR1 SGHRS, CDR2 YFSETQ. This CDR3 region has 15 residues. The V end lost 6 bases, the J end lost 0 bases, and 14 bases lay between the germline ends. CDR3 region: CASKGIGGSTDTQYF. The CDR3 nucleotides are TGCGCCAGCAAGGGAATCGGCGGAAGCACAGATACGCAGTATTTT. The full variable domain, in which reference TRBV5-1 and TRBJ2-3 provide the parts outside the CDR3, is KAGVTQTPRYLIKTRGQQVTLSCSPISGHRSVSWYQQTPGQGLQFLFEYFSETQRNKGNFPGRFSGRQFSNSRSEMNVSTLELGDSALYLCASKGIGGSTDTQYFGPGTRLTVL.

The rearrangement joins TRBV9 to TRBJ2-1; 8 nucleotides line up with TRBD2. Germline V gene lookup returns CDR1 SGDLS and CDR2 YYNGEE. The CDR3 has 15 residues. V lost 0 bases to trimming and J lost 5 bases; unmatched junction nucleotides: 4. The CDR3 spells CASSVGSSGHNEQFF. The DNA of the CDR3 is TGTGCCAGCAGCGTAGGTTCTAGCGGGCACAATGAGCAGTTCTTC.

This CDR3 is CASSLGAGVAPLHF. The CDR3 DNA is TGTGCCAGCAGCTTGGGGGCAGGGGTAGCACCCCTCCACTTT. V is TRBV5-4 and J is TRBJ1-6, with D perhaps TRBD1 (6 bases). The ends were cut back, 0 bases at V and 11 bases at J, with 12 bases in the middle. Germline loops: CDR1 SGHNT, CDR2 YYREEE (reference sequence). This CDR3 has 14 residues.

This clonotype was counted at least ten times. The gene calls are TRBV19 and TRBJ1-2; D not certain. This CDR3 region has 11 residues. CDR1 and CDR2 (germline): LNHDA, SQIVND (reference sequence). V gave up 7 bases and J gave up 4 bases, with 7 bases separating them. CDR3 nucleotide sequence: TGTGCCAGTACCCCGGGCTATGGCTACACCTTC. Its translation is CASTPGYGYTF.